This TCR beta chain appears in the sequencing data of a study of identical twins. This CDR3 region has 15 residues. Germline-derived CDR1 and CDR2 are SGHTA and FQGTGA. J lost 5 bases, V lost 4 bases, and 3 bases had no gene match. One entry per CDR3 protein, called by TCRdb with MiXCR from the 5' RACE reads. The data hold roughly 690,000 distinct CDR3 sequences, with about 20% observed a single time. These records were also assigned to another study, of T cells expressing NK-cell markers.

This clonotype was sampled from a woman between 18 and 29 years old in good health. Material: PBMCs. V usage is TRBV7-3 and J usage is TRBJ2-5, with TRBD2 matching 14 bases. In DNA, the CDR3 is TGTGCCAGCAGCTCGACTAGCGGGGGGGCGGAGACCCAGTACTTC. Translation: CASSSTSGGAETQYF.